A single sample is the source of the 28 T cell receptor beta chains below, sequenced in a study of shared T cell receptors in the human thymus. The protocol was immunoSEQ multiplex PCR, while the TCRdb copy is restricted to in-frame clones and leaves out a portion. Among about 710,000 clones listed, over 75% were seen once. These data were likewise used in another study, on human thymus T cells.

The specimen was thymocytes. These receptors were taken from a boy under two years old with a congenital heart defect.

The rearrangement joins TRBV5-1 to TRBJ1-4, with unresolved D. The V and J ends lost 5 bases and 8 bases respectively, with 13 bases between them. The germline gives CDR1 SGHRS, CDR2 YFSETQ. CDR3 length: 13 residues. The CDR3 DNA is TGCGCCAGCAGTCCACTCACGGGGGAAAAACTGTTTTTT. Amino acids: CASSPLTGEKLFF.

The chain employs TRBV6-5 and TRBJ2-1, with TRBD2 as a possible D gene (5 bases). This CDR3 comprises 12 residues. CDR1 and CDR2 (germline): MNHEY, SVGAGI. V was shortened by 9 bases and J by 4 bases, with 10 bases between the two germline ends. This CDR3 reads CASYGGYNEQFF. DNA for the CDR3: TGTGCCAGTTACGGCGGGTACAATGAGCAGTTCTTC.

CDR3 sequence (DNA): TGCGCCAGCAGCCAGTCGGACGGTGCTATGGAGGCCCAGTACTTC. As protein: CASSQSDGAMEAQYF. J is TRBJ2-5 and V is TRBV4-3, with D maybe TRBD2 (5 bases). Germline assignment: CDR1 LGHNA and CDR2 YSLEER. This CDR3 comprises 15 residues. V dropped 3 bases and J dropped 9 bases, with 20 bases sitting between them.

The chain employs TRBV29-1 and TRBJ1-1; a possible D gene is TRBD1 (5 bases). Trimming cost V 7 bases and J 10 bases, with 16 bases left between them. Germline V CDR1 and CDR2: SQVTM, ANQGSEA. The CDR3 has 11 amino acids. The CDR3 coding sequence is TGCAGCGCATTCCGGGGCGGGGGAGCTTTCTTT. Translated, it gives CSAFRGGGAFF.

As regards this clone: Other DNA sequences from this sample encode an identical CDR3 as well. The CDR3 DNA sequence: TGTGCCAGCAGTTTGGACAGGGCGTATTCACCCCTCCACTTT. Protein sequence: CASSLDRAYSPLHF. The V gene is TRBV2, the J gene TRBJ1-6; 8 bases match TRBD1. The trim removed 5 bases at V and 8 bases at J, leaving 5 bases unmatched. The CDR3 extends over 14 amino acids. Germline CDR1 reads SNHLY; CDR2 reads FYNNEI.

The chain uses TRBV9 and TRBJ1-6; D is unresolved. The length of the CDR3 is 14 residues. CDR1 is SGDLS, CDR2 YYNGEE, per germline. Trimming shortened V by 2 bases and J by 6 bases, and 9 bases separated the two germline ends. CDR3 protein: CASSVSGSNSPLHF. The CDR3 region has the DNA TGTGCCAGCAGCGTCTCCGGGTCTAATTCACCCCTCCACTTT. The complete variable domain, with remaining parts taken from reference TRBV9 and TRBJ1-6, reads DSGVTQTPKHLITATGQRVTLRCSPRSGDLSVYWYQQSLDQGLQFLIQYYNGEERAKGNILERFSAQQFPDLHSELNLSSLELGDSALYFCASSVSGSNSPLHFGNGTRLTVT.

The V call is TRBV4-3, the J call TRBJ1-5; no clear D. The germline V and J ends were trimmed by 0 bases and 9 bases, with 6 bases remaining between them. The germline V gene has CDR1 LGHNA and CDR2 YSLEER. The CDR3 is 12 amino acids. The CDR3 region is CASSQDRGPQHF. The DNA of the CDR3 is TGCGCCAGCAGCCAAGATCGCGGGCCCCAGCATTTT.

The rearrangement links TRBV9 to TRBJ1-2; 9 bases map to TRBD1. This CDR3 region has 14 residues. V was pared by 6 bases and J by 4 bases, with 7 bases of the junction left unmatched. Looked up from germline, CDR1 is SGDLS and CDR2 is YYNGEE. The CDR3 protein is CASTGQGPLYGYTF. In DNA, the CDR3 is TGTGCCAGCACCGGACAGGGGCCCCTCTATGGCTACACCTTC.

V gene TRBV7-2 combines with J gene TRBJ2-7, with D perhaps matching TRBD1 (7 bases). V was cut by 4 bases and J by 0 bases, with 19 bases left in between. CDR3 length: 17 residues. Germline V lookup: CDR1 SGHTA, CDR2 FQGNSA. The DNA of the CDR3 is TGTGCCAGCAGCTCCATACGCCCAGGGGGGAGCTCCTACGAGCAGTACTTC. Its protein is CASSSIRPGGSSYEQYF.

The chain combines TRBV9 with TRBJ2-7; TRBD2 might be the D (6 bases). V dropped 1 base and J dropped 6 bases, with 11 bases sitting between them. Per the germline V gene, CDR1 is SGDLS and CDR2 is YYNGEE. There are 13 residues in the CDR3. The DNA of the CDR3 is TGTGCCAGCAGCGTACTTACTAGCAGCGAGCAGTACTTC. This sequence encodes CASSVLTSSEQYF.

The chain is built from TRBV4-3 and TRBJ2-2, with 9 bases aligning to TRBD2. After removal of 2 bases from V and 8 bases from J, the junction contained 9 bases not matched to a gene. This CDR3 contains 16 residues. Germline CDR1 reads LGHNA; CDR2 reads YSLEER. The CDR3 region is CASSQSQRGDQGELFF. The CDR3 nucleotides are TGCGCCAGCAGCCAAAGCCAGCGGGGGGATCAAGGGGAGCTGTTTTTT.

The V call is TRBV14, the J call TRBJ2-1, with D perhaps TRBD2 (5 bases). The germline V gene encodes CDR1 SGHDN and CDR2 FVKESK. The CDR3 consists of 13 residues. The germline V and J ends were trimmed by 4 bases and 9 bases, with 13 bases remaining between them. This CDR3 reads CASSPKWRSEQFF. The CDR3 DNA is TGTGCCAGCAGCCCAAAGTGGAGGAGTGAGCAGTTCTTC.

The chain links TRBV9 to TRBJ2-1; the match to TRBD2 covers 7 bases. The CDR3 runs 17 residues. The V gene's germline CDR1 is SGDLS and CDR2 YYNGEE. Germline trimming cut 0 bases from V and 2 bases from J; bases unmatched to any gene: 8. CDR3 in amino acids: CASSVGRGGGTYNEQFF. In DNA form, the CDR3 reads TGTGCCAGCAGCGTAGGGCGGGGCGGGGGAACCTACAATGAGCAGTTCTTC.

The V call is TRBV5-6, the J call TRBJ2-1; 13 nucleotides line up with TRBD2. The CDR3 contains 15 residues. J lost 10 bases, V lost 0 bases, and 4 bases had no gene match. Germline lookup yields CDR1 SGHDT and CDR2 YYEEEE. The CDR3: CASSLGLAGGGEQFF. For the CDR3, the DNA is TGTGCCAGCAGCTTGGGACTAGCGGGAGGAGGCGAGCAGTTCTTC.

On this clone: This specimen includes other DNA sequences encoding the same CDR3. The DNA for the CDR3 is TGTGCCAGCAGCGGAAGGCAGGGTATTTCCCCCCTCCACTTT. Translating it yields CASSGRQGISPLHF. The chain carries TRBV11-2 and TRBJ1-6, with a weak D call TRBD1 (5 bases). The CDR3 is made up of 14 amino acids. The germline V and J ends were trimmed by 5 bases and 13 bases, with 18 bases remaining between them. Per the germline V gene, CDR1 is SGHAT and CDR2 is FQNNGV.

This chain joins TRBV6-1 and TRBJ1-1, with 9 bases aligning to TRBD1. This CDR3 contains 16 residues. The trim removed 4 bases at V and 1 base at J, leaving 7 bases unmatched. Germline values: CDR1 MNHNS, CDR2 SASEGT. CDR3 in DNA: TGTGCCAGCAGTGGTCCCGGGACAGGGAGGAACACTGAAGCTTTCTTT. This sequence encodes CASSGPGTGRNTEAFF.

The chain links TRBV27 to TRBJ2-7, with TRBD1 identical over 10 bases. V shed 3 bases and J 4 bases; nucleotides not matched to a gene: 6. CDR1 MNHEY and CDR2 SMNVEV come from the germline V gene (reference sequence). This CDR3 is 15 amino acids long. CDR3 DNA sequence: TGTGCCAGCAGTTTCGGGACAGGGGCTTCTTACGAGCAGTACTTC. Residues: CASSFGTGASYEQYF.

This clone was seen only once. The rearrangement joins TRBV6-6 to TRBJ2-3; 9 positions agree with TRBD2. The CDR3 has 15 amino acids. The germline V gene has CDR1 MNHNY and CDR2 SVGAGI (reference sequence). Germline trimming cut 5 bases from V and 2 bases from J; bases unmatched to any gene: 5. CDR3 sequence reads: CASSPLAGDTDTQYF. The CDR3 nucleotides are TGTGCCAGCAGTCCACTAGCGGGCGACACAGATACGCAGTATTTT.

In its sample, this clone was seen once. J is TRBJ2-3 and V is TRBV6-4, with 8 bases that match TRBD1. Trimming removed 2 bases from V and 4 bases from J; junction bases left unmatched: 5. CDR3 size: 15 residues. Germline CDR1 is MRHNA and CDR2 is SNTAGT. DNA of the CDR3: TGTGCCAGCAGTGACGGCCGACAGGGGCCAGATACGCAGTATTTT. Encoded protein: CASSDGRQGPDTQYF.

The CDR3 loop reads CATSREEVPIKAQYF. The CDR3 DNA reads TGTGCCACCAGCAGAGAGGAGGTGCCAATAAAGGCCCAGTACTTC. The chain couples TRBV15 to TRBJ2-5; tentatively, D is TRBD2 (5 bases). The V end lost 0 bases, the J end lost 9 bases, and 17 bases lay between the germline ends. CDR1 and CDR2 (germline): LNHNV, YYDKDF (reference sequence). CDR3 length: 15 amino acids.

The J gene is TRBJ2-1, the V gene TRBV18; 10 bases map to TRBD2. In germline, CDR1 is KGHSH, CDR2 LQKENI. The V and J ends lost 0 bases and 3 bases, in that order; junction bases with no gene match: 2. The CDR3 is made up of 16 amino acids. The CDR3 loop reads CASSPPRTSGYNEQFF. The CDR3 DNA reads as TGTGCCAGCTCACCACCGCGGACTAGCGGCTACAATGAGCAGTTCTTC.

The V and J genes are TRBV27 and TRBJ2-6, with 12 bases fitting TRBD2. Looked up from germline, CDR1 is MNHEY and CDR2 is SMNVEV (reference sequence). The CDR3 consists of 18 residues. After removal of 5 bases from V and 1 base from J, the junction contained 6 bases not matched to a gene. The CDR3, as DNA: TGTGCCAGCAGTCTAGCGGGAGGGCCCCTTTCTGGGGCCAACGTCCTGACTTTC. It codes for CASSLAGGPLSGANVLTF.

The CDR3 DNA is TGTGCCAGCAGCAAGGGGACATCGAATCAGCCCCAGCATTTT. Its translation: CASSKGTSNQPQHF. The chain recombines TRBV7-6 with TRBJ1-5, with a weak D call TRBD1 (6 bases). The CDR3 totals 14 residues. V was pared by 5 bases and J by 4 bases, with 12 bases between. Germline lookup yields CDR1 SGHVS and CDR2 FNYEAQ.

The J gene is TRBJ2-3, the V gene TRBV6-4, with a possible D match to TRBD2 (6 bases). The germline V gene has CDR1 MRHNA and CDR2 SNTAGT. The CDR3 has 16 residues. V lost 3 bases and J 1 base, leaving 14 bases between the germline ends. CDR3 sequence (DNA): TGTGCCAGCAGTGAGAGGGAGGACTCGGGCACAGATACGCAGTATTTT. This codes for CASSEREDSGTDTQYF.

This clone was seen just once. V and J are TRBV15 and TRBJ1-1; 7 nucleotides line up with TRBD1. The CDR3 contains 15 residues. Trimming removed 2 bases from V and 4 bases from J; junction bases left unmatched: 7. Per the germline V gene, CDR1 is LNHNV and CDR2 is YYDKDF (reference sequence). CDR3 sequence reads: CATSRTRQGATEAFF. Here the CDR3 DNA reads TGTGCCACCAGCAGAACCCGACAGGGTGCCACTGAAGCTTTCTTT.

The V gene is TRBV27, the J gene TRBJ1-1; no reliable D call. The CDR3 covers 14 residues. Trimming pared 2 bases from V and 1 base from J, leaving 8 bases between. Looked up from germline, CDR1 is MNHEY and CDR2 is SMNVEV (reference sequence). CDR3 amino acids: CASSLKRQNTEAFF. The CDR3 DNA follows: TGTGCCAGCAGTTTAAAGAGGCAGAACACTGAAGCTTTCTTT.

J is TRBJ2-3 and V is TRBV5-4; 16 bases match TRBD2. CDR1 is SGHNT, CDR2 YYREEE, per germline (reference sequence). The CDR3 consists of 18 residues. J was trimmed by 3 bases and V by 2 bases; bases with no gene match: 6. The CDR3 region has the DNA TGTGCCAGCAGCTTACCACCGGGACTAGCGGGAGGGACAGATACGCAGTATTTT. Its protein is CASSLPPGLAGGTDTQYF.

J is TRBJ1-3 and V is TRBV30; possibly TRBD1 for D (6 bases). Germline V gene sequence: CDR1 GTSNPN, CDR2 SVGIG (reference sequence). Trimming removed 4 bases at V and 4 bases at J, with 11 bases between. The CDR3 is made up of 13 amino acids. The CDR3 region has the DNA TGTGCCTGGACCCGGACAGACGGAAACACCATATATTTT. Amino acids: CAWTRTDGNTIYF.